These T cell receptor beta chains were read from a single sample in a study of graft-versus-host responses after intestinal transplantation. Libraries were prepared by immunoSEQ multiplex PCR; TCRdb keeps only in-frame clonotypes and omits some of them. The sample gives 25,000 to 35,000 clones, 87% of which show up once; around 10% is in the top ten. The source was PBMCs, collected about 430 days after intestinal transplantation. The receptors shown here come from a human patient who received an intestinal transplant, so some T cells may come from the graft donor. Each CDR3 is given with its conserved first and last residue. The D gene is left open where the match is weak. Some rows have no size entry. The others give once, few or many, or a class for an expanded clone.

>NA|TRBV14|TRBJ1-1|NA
CASSQERISMNTEAFF
TGTGCCAGCAGCCAAGAGCGGATTTCCATGAACACTGAAGCTTTCTTT
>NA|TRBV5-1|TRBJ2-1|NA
CASSSSSYNEQFF
TGCGCCAGCAGCTCCTCTTCCTACAATGAGCAGTTCTTC
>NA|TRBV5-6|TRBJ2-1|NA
CASSLLSSYNEQFF
TGTGCCAGCAGCCTTTTGAGCTCCTACAATGAGCAGTTCTTC
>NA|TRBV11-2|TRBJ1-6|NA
CASSLEPRDSPLHF
TGTGCCAGCAGCTTAGAACCTAGGGATTCACCCCTCCACTTT
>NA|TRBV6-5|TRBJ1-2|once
CASGAGKAYGYTF
TGTGCCAGCGGAGCCGGGAAGGCCTATGGCTACACCTTC
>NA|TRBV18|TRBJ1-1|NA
CASSRGRGAEAFF
TGTGCCAGCTCACGGGGGAGGGGAGCTGAAGCTTTCTTT
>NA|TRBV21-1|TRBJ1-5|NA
CASSKQGQPQHF
TGTGCCAGCAGCAAACAGGGTCAGCCCCAGCATTTT
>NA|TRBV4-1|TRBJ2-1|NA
CASSQDERSPEQFF
TGCGCCAGCAGCCAAGATGAGAGGAGTCCTGAGCAGTTCTTC
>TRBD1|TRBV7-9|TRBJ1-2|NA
CASSMDRGRDKNYGYTF
TGTGCCAGCAGCATGGACAGGGGGCGAGACAAAAACTATGGCTACACCTTC
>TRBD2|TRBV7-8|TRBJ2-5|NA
CASSRGLAGVWGQETQYF
TGTGCCAGCAGCCGGGGACTAGCGGGGGTATGGGGGCAAGAGACCCAGTACTTC
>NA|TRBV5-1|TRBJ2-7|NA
CASSRPLHEQYF
TGCGCCAGCAGTAGGCCCCTCCACGAGCAGTACTTC
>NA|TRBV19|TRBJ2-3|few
CASTPGRESTDTQYF
TGTGCCAGTACCCCGGGCCGGGAGAGCACAGATACGCAGTATTTT
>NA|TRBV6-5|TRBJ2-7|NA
CASSYSAGKPYEQYF
TGTGCCAGCAGTTACTCTGCGGGGAAACCGTACGAGCAGTACTTC
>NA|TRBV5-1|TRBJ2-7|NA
CASSHTQGIVYEQYF
TGCGCCAGCAGCCATACCCAGGGAATCGTCTACGAGCAGTACTTC
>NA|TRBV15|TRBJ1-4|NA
CATSRNPKSSNLGEKLFF
TGTGCCACCAGCAGAAACCCAAAGTCCTCTAATTTGGGAGAAAAACTGTTTTTT
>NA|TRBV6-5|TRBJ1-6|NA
CASSDTMDQSPLHF
TGTGCCAGCAGCGACACGATGGACCAGTCACCCCTCCACTTT
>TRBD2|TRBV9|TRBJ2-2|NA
CASSKLLAGAGELFF
TGTGCCAGCAGCAAGCTACTCGCGGGAGCCGGGGAGCTGTTTTTT
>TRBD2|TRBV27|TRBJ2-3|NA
CASRTTSGSVDTQYF
TGTGCCAGCAGGACGACTAGCGGGAGCGTAGATACGCAGTATTTT